Below, 28 T cell receptor beta chains from the same sample are listed, as sequenced in a study of blood T cell repertoires in COVID-19. Libraries were prepared by immunoSEQ multiplex PCR; TCRdb keeps only in-frame clonotypes and omits some of them. The table records 180,000 or so clones, around 85% of them present only once. The sequencing sample was made of peripheral blood. The receptors derive from a woman aged 80 or over with acute or convalescent COVID-19.

The chain couples TRBV24-1 to TRBJ2-1; D is unresolved. The CDR3 covers 15 residues. CDR1 and CDR2 (germline): KGHDR, SFDVKD. Trimming cost V 3 bases and J 5 bases, with 13 bases left between them. The CDR3 sequence: CATSDPRSLNNEQFF. DNA for the CDR3: TGTGCCACCAGTGATCCCCGGAGCCTTAACAATGAGCAGTTCTTC.

This clone has a handful of counts. V gene TRBV27 combines with J gene TRBJ2-7, with TRBD1 matching over 7 bases. This CDR3 has 11 amino acids. The V gene's germline CDR1 is MNHEY and CDR2 SMNVEV (reference sequence). The J segment lost 3 bases and the V segment lost 8 bases, leaving 1 base of the junction unmatched. In DNA form, the CDR3 reads TGTGCCAGCCGGGACAGCTACGAGCAGTACTTC. Amino acid sequence: CASRDSYEQYF.

The V gene is TRBV9, the J gene TRBJ1-2; 10 nucleotides agree with TRBD1. The CDR3 consists of 15 residues. Losses at the gene ends were 7 bases for V and 4 bases for J; bases not matched to a gene: 10. Germline-derived CDR1 and CDR2 are SGDLS and YYNGEE. This CDR3 is CASVQGGQGSYGYTF. The CDR3 DNA is TGTGCCAGCGTCCAGGGGGGACAGGGGTCCTATGGCTACACCTTC.

The V gene is TRBV18, the J gene TRBJ2-7; D unresolved. Germline-derived CDR1 and CDR2 are KGHSH and LQKENI. CDR3 length: 14 residues. Between the trimmed V and J ends, which lost 0 bases and 5 bases, there was a span of 11 bases. The CDR3 region has the DNA TGTGCCAGCTCACCACCGGTGTTGCAGAACGAGCAGTACTTC. This gives the protein CASSPPVLQNEQYF.

The chain joins TRBV2 to TRBJ1-2, with a tentative D call TRBD1 (6 bases). The CDR3 is 14 amino acids. Germline-derived CDR1 and CDR2 are SNHLY and FYNNEI. Trimming shortened V by 5 bases and J by 3 bases, and 13 bases separated the two germline ends. DNA for the CDR3: TGTGCCAGCAGTAACAGGGCAGTTTACTATGGCTACACCTTC. This encodes CASSNRAVYYGYTF.

This chain connects TRBV6-5 to TRBJ1-2; perhaps TRBD1 as D (6 bases). V was cut by 7 bases and J by 7 bases, with 16 bases left in between. The CDR3 runs 13 residues. Germline V gene data show CDR1 as MNHEY and CDR2 as SVGAGI. CDR3 amino acids: CASKSTGWGGYTF. CDR3 nucleotide sequence: TGTGCCAGCAAGTCTACAGGGTGGGGTGGCTACACCTTC.

This chain connects TRBV5-1 to TRBJ2-1; 14 nucleotides line up with TRBD2. With V trimmed by 3 bases and J by 9 bases, 5 bases remained unmatched. CDR1 is SGHRS, CDR2 YFSETQ, per germline. The CDR3 totals 15 residues. The chain's CDR3 is CASSSGLAGGSEQFF. CDR3 DNA: TGCGCCAGCAGCTCCGGACTAGCGGGGGGTTCTGAGCAGTTCTTC.

This chain connects TRBV12-5 to TRBJ1-2; D remains ambiguous. CDR3 length: 16 residues. V gave up 5 bases and J gave up 0 bases, with 16 bases separating them. Germline V gene data show CDR1 as LGHNT and CDR2 as FRNRAP. For the CDR3, the DNA is TGTGCTAGTGGTCCCCCCCAGATTAACACTAACTATGGCTACACCTTC. It is translated as CASGPPQINTNYGYTF.

The chain is built from TRBV9 and TRBJ1-2, with unresolved D. This CDR3 has 13 amino acids. Trimming removed 2 bases from V and 3 bases from J, with 8 bases in between. Germline values: CDR1 SGDLS, CDR2 YYNGEE. In DNA, the CDR3 is TGTGCCAGCAGCGTCGGAAGCGACTATGGCTACACCTTC. This translates into CASSVGSDYGYTF.

This chain uses TRBV10-3 with TRBJ2-3, with D possibly matching TRBD2 (6 bases). The V end was cut by 4 bases, the J end by 3 bases, with 14 bases between. This CDR3 contains 15 residues. The germline V gene encodes CDR1 ENHRY and CDR2 SYGVKD. CDR3 DNA sequence: TGTGCCATCAGTGGAGGAGAGGAGGGAACAGATACGCAGTATTTT. Protein: CAISGGEEGTDTQYF.

The J gene is TRBJ2-1, the V gene TRBV3-1 (or the pseudogene TRBV3-2); TRBD1 matches 8 bases. Germline assignment: CDR1 LGHDT and CDR2 YNNKEL (reference sequence). Trimming took 7 bases from V and 2 from J; bases not matched to a gene: 4. The CDR3 is 14 residues long. Written as DNA, the CDR3 is TGTGCCAGCAAAGGGACAGGAGCCTACAATGAGCAGTTCTTC. Residues: CASKGTGAYNEQFF.

The chain has TRBV6-5 and TRBJ1-3; TRBD1 matches at 8 bases. The germline V gene has CDR1 MNHEY and CDR2 SVGAGI. V gave up 4 bases and J gave up 2 bases; unmatched junction bases: 4. The CDR3 is 15 amino acids. The chain's CDR3 is CASSLGQGPGNTIYF. The CDR3 DNA is TGTGCCAGCAGTTTAGGACAGGGACCTGGAAACACCATATATTTT.

V and J are TRBV30 and TRBJ2-5; 7 bases map to TRBD1. The CDR3 sequence is 15 residues long. With V trimmed by 2 bases and J by 5 bases, 11 bases remained unmatched. Germline assignment: CDR1 GTSNPN and CDR2 SVGIG (reference sequence). The CDR3: CAWSFGRGKGETQYF. Written as DNA, the CDR3 is TGTGCCTGGAGTTTCGGCAGGGGGAAAGGGGAGACCCAGTACTTC. Using reference TRBV30 and TRBJ2-5 for the parts outside the CDR3, the full variable domain is SQTIHQWPATLVQPVGSPLSLECTVEGTSNPNLYWYRQAAGRGLQLLFYSVGIGQISSEVPQNLSASRPQDRQFILSSKKLLLSDSGFYLCAWSFGRGKGETQYFGPGTRLLVL.

This clone has only one observation. The chain is built from TRBV5-1 and TRBJ2-7; TRBD2 aligns across 11 bases. Germline CDR1 reads SGHRS; CDR2 reads YFSETQ. V lost 5 bases, J lost 5 bases, and 12 bases stayed unmatched. This CDR3 is built from 16 residues. Here the CDR3 DNA reads TGCGCCAGCAGAACTCTAACTAGCGGGAGTGGCAACGAGCAGTACTTC. Residues: CASRTLTSGSGNEQYF.

The rearrangement joins TRBV7-9 to TRBJ1-4, with 8 bases aligning to TRBD1. This CDR3 contains 15 residues. Germline V gene lookup returns CDR1 SEHNR and CDR2 FQNEAQ (reference sequence). Germline trimming cut 4 bases from V and 8 bases from J; bases unmatched to any gene: 9. The CDR3 protein is CASSSRTGQNEKLFF. The CDR3 region has the DNA TGTGCCAGCAGCTCCCGGACAGGGCAGAACGAAAAACTGTTTTTT. Complete variable domain (other parts from reference TRBV7-9 and TRBJ1-4): DTGVSQNPRHKITKRGQNVTFRCDPISEHNRLYWYRQTLGQGPEFLTYFQNEAQLEKSRLLSDRFSAERPKGSFSTLEIQRTEQGDSAMYLCASSSRTGQNEKLFFGSGTQLSVL.

The rearrangement links TRBV18 to TRBJ1-3; D remains ambiguous. The CDR3 runs 14 residues. Germline CDR1 reads KGHSH; CDR2 reads LQKENI. Deletions cut 6 bases from V and 0 bases from J, with 9 bases between. CDR3 sequence: CASSQAVSGNTIYF. CDR3 sequence (DNA): TGTGCCAGCTCTCAGGCTGTCTCTGGAAACACCATATATTTT.

This chain joins TRBV24-1 and TRBJ2-1; 7 positions agree with TRBD1. This CDR3 region has 18 residues. Germline values: CDR1 KGHDR, CDR2 SFDVKD. J was trimmed by 0 bases and V by 4 bases; bases with no gene match: 11. The CDR3: CATSEGPGQRFSYNEQFF. The CDR3 DNA is TGTGCCACCAGTGAGGGACCGGGACAGCGATTCTCCTACAATGAGCAGTTCTTC.

In regard to this clone: The CDR3 carries no conserved terminal phenylalanine or tryptophan, so it likely arises from a read error. No DNA is shown, since the ends of the CDR3 on it are uncertain; the CDR3 is the one TCRdb lists. The rearrangement links TRBV6-2 or TRBV6-3 to TRBJ1-1; whether TRBD1, the table's D call, matches the DNA was not checked. The V gene's germline CDR1 is MNHEY and CDR2 SVGEGT. 10 amino acids form the CDR3, both terminal residues included. The chain's CDR3 is CASSPPAGES.

This clone was counted only a few times. J is TRBJ1-2 and V is TRBV21-1; the D call of TRBD1 is as the table states it, not checked on the DNA. TRBV21-1 is recorded as a pseudogene. The CDR3 covers 15 residues. CDR3 in DNA: TGTGCCAGCAGCAAGAGGGGTAGGGGGTGCTATGGCTACACCTTC. This gives the protein CASSKRGRGCYGYTF.

This chain links TRBV6-2 or TRBV6-3 with TRBJ2-3; 8 nucleotides match TRBD2. The germline V gene has CDR1 MNHEY and CDR2 SVGEGT. This CDR3 is built from 15 residues. The ends lost 5 bases at V and 0 bases at J; junction bases unmatched: 4. The CDR3 sequence is CASSLSGESTDTQYF. In DNA, the CDR3 is TGTGCCAGCAGTCTTAGCGGGGAGAGCACAGATACGCAGTATTTT.

The chain uses TRBV7-7 and TRBJ2-1; 11 bases align to TRBD2. Germline V gene data show CDR1 as SSHAT and CDR2 as FNYEAQ (reference sequence). V trimming: 5 bases; J trimming: 2 bases; junction bases outside the gene matches: 5. There are 16 residues in the CDR3. As DNA, the CDR3 is TGTGCCAGCAGCCCGAATAGCGGGGGGGCCTACAATGAGCAGTTCTTC. This translates into CASSPNSGGAYNEQFF.

This sequence joins TRBV6-2 or TRBV6-3 and TRBJ2-3; a possible D gene is TRBD2 (7 bases). Germline assignment: CDR1 MNHEY and CDR2 SVGEGT. This CDR3 has 16 amino acids. The V end was cut by 3 bases, the J end by 9 bases, with 22 bases between. The CDR3 bases are TGTGCCAGCAGTTATCCGGCGGGGGCCCCGGGGGCGACGCAGTATTTT. Its protein product is CASSYPAGAPGATQYF.

The chain has TRBV7-9 and TRBJ1-6; 9 nucleotides agree with TRBD1. V lost 5 bases, J lost 7 bases, and 3 bases stayed unmatched. The germline V gene has CDR1 SEHNR and CDR2 FQNEAQ (reference sequence). This CDR3 has 14 amino acids. Here the CDR3 DNA reads TGTGCCAGCAGCGAGACAGGGGGAAATTCACCCCTCCACTTT. Residues: CASSETGGNSPLHF.

This chain links TRBV7-2 with TRBJ2-2; no clear D. V lost 5 bases and J lost 5, with 15 bases in between. The CDR3 extends over 15 amino acids. Germline loops: CDR1 SGHTA, CDR2 FQGNSA. In DNA, the CDR3 is TGTGCCAGCAGCCTGGCGGCGTCCTCAACCGGGGAGCTGTTTTTT. Translated, it gives CASSLAASSTGELFF.

This clone was seen just once. V gene TRBV19 combines with J gene TRBJ1-1, with D possibly TRBD1 on 6 matching bases. V was shortened by 7 bases and J by 5 bases, with 17 bases between the two germline ends. The CDR3 spans 14 residues. CDR1 is LNHDA and CDR2 is SQIVND in the germline V gene (reference sequence). The CDR3, as DNA: TGTGCCAGTATTAATACAGGGTATGGGACTGAAGCTTTCTTT. As protein: CASINTGYGTEAFF.

This clone was seen repeatedly, ten times or more. V and J are TRBV5-4 and TRBJ1-4, with TRBD1 matching 10 bases. This CDR3 region has 14 residues. CDR1 is SGHNT, CDR2 YYREEE, per germline (reference sequence). V gave up 4 bases and J gave up 6 bases; unmatched junction bases: 3. Here the CDR3 DNA reads TGTGCCAGCAGCCCGACAGGGGGCGATGAAAAACTGTTTTTT. Amino acids: CASSPTGGDEKLFF.

With respect to this clone: The sample holds other DNA sequences that translate to the same CDR3. This chain connects TRBV5-1 to TRBJ2-3, with 7 bases matching TRBD2. The J segment lost 1 base and the V segment lost 0 bases, leaving 2 bases of the junction unmatched. The CDR3 spans 15 residues. The germline V gene encodes CDR1 SGHRS and CDR2 YFSETQ. The CDR3 sequence: CASSLALAGTDTQYF. CDR3 sequence (DNA): TGCGCCAGCAGCTTGGCTCTAGCGGGCACAGATACGCAGTATTTT.

The chain uses TRBV19 and TRBJ2-5, with 10 bases identical to TRBD2. Germline V gives CDR1 LNHDA, CDR2 SQIVND (reference sequence). The CDR3 has 16 amino acids. Losses at the gene ends were 3 bases for V and 5 bases for J; bases not matched to a gene: 9. CDR3 bases: TGTGCCAGTAGTATCGGGTCTAGCGGGAGAAGTGAGACCCAGTACTTC. Translation: CASSIGSSGRSETQYF.